The 7 T cell receptor beta chains below all came from one sample that was sequenced in a study of cytomegalovirus exposure and HLA in healthy donors. PCR involved 60 Vbeta and 13 Jbeta primers. Generated by immunoSEQ multiplex PCR, the TCRdb table keeps only in-frame clones and is missing some. The sample gives over 90,000 clones, 60% to 80% of which show up once; over 4% is in the top ten. The sequencing sample was made of PBMCs. The receptors were sampled from a man aged 50 to 59 in good health and CMV-seropositive.

The rearrangement uses TRBV27 and TRBJ1-4; 7 bases line up with TRBD1. V gave up 0 bases and J gave up 10 bases; unmatched junction bases: 5. The CDR3 is 14 amino acids. Germline V CDR1 and CDR2: MNHEY, SMNVEV (reference sequence). CDR3 protein: CASSLSIQGGKLFF. DNA for the CDR3: TGTGCCAGCAGTTTATCGATCCAGGGGGGAAAACTGTTTTTT.

As regards this clone: Other DNA sequences from this sample encode an identical CDR3 as well. V is TRBV2 and J is TRBJ2-5; 11 bases are a match to TRBD2. Germline V gene sequence: CDR1 SNHLY, CDR2 FYNNEI. The V and J ends lost 1 base and 5 bases, in that order; junction bases with no gene match: 3. This CDR3 region has 15 residues. Here the CDR3 DNA reads TGTGCCAGCAGTGAAGATACTAGCGGGAGTGAGACCCAGTACTTC. This translates into CASSEDTSGSETQYF.

The chain uses TRBV5-1 and TRBJ2-2, with a weak D call TRBD2 (5 bases). V lost 4 bases to trimming and J lost 3 bases, with 16 bases between them. Germline V gives CDR1 SGHRS, CDR2 YFSETQ. CDR3 length: 16 residues. CDR3 bases: TGCGCCAGCAGCCCTAGGGCGGACTCCCACACCGGGGAGCTGTTTTTT. Its protein is CASSPRADSHTGELFF.

This rearrangement joins TRBV5-6 to TRBJ2-4; 7 bases map to TRBD1. The CDR3 contains 16 residues. Germline values: CDR1 SGHDT, CDR2 YYEEEE. V lost 3 bases and J lost 4; bases outside the gene matches: 10. CDR3 sequence: CASSWRSGQQKNIQYF. The CDR3 nucleotides are TGTGCCAGCAGCTGGAGATCGGGACAGCAAAAAAACATTCAGTACTTC.

The chain has TRBV10-3 and TRBJ2-7, with 10 bases matching TRBD2. The CDR3 has 13 residues. Germline trimming cut 5 bases from V and 4 bases from J; bases unmatched to any gene: 2. Germline V gene lookup returns CDR1 ENHRY and CDR2 SYGVKD. CDR3 loop: CAISLAGDYEQYF. DNA for the CDR3: TGTGCCATCAGTCTAGCGGGAGATTACGAGCAGTACTTC.

The chain employs TRBV30 and TRBJ2-3, with D tentatively TRBD1 (8 bases). This CDR3 region has 16 residues. The V gene lost 2 bases and the J gene lost 5 bases, with 20 bases spanning the gap. Per the germline V gene, CDR1 is GTSNPN and CDR2 is SVGIG (reference sequence). The DNA for the CDR3 is TGTGCCTGGAGTCGAAGGGCACAGGGGGGGGTAGATACGCAGTATTTT. Translation gives CAWSRRAQGGVDTQYF.

This chain connects TRBV9 to TRBJ2-1; 7 nucleotides line up with TRBD2. This CDR3 spans 15 amino acids. Germline assignment: CDR1 SGDLS and CDR2 YYNGEE. The J segment lost 5 bases and the V segment lost 0 bases, leaving 5 bases of the junction unmatched. This chain's CDR3 is CASSVEGLADNEQFF. The CDR3, as DNA: TGTGCCAGCAGCGTAGAAGGGCTAGCGGACAATGAGCAGTTCTTC.